This TCR beta chain was identified in a study of blood T cell repertoires in COVID-19. Original methodology: Reference gene primer amplification yielded estimated nucleated cell counts. Sequencing was performed with immunoSEQ multiplex PCR; in TCRdb, only in-frame clones are kept and a portion is missing. D and trimming were read from the DNA, whereas the V and J calls and clone size are those reported in that table. The sample gives over 200,000 clones, more than 80% of which show up once; roughly 1.8% is in the top ten. Germline CDR1 reads SGHNT; CDR2 reads YYREEE (reference sequence). V gave up 2 bases and J gave up 4 bases; unmatched junction bases: 9. There are 16 residues in the CDR3. Enrolled through a virtual design, the participants were between roughly 18 and 90 years of age and came from fewer than 30 US areas. Which cohort a participant joined came from the clinical history participants gave.

Sequencing input: PBMCs or T cells enriched from blood (not recorded which). J is TRBJ1-3 and V is TRBV5-4; 7 bases align to TRBD1. The receptor's source is a man in his sixties who had recovered from COVID-19. As DNA, the CDR3 is TGTGCCAGCAGCTTTTCTGGGACAGTAACGGGAAACACCATATATTTT. Translation: CASSFSGTVTGNTIYF. Full variable domain (remainder filled in from reference TRBV5-4 and TRBJ1-3): ETGVTQSPTHLIKTRGQQVTLRCSSQSGHNTVSWYQQALGQGPQFIFQYYREEENGRGNFPPRFSGLQFPNYSSELNVNALELDDSALYLCASSFSGTVTGNTIYFGEGSWLTVV.